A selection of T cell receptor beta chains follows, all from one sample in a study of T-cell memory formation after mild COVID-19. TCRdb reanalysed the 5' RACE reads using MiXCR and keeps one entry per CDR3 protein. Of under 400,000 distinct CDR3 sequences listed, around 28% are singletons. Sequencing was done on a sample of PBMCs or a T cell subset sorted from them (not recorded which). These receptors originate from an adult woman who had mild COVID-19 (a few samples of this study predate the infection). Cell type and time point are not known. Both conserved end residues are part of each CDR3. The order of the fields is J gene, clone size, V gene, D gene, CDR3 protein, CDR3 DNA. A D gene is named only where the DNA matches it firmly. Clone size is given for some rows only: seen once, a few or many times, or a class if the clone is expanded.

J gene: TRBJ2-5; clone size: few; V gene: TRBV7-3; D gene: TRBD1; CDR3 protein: CASSPTGGRETQYF; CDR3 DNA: TGCGCCAGCAGTCCTACAGGGGGGCGAGAGACCCAGTACTTC
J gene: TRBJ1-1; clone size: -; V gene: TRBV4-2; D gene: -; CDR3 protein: CASSHAVVGNTEAFF; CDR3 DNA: TGTGCCAGCAGCCATGCGGTTGTGGGAAACACTGAAGCTTTCTTT
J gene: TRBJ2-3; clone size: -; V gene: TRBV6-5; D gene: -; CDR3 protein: CASSLDRGTSAQYF; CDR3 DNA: TGTGCCAGCAGCTTAGACAGGGGGACTAGCGCGCAGTATTTT
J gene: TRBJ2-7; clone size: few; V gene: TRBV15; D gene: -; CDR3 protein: CATSIQIGPAGGQYF; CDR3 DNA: TGTGCCACCAGCATTCAAATCGGCCCCGCCGGGGGGCAGTACTTC
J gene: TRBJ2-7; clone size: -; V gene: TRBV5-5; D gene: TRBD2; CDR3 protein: CASSWEGGIGEQYF; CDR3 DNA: TGTGCCAGCAGCTGGGAGGGAGGGATTGGCGAGCAGTACTTC
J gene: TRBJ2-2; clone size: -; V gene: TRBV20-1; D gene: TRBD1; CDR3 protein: CSARGLGQGNTGELFF; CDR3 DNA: TGCAGTGCTAGAGGCCTGGGACAGGGGAACACCGGGGAGCTGTTTTTT
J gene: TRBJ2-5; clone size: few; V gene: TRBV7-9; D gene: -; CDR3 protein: CASSLRGIQETQYF; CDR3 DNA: TGTGCCAGCAGCTTACGGGGGATCCAAGAGACCCAGTACTTC
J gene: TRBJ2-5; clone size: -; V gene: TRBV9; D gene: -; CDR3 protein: CASSGERAESGTQYF; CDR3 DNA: TGTGCCAGCAGCGGAGAGAGGGCGGAGTCCGGGACCCAGTACTTC
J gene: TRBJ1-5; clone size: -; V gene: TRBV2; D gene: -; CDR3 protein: CASSPTGSRLDQPQHF; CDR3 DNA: TGTGCCAGCAGTCCGACAGGCAGCCGTCTGGATCAGCCCCAGCATTTT
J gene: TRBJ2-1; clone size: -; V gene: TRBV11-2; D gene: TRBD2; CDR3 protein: CASSLIKTSGRADNEQFF; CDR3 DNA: TGTGCCAGCAGCCTGATCAAAACTAGCGGGAGGGCCGACAATGAGCAGTTCTTC
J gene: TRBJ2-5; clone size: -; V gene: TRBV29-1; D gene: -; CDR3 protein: CSVAPAGTQYF; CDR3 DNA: TGCAGCGTTGCCCCAGCCGGGACCCAGTACTTC
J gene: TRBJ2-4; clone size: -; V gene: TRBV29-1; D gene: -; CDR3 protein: CSVVSSRSIQYF; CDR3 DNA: TGCAGCGTTGTATCCAGCCGGAGCATTCAGTACTTC
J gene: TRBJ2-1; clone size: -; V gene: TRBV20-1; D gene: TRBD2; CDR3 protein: CSATPSERGTNEQFF; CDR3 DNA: TGCAGTGCGACCCCGTCGGAGCGGGGGACTAATGAGCAGTTCTTC
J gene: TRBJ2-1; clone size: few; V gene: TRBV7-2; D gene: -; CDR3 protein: CASSLASSQYNEQFF; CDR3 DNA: TGTGCCAGCAGCTTAGCGAGTTCACAGTACAATGAGCAGTTCTTC
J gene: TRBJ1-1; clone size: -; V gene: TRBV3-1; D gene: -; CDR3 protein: CASSDRPFEAFF; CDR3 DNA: TGTGCCAGCAGCGACAGGCCTTTTGAAGCTTTCTTT
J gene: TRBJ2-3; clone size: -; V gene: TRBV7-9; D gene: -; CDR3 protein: CASARRPVARFQTDSTDTQYF; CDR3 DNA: TGTGCCAGCGCCCGTCGTCCCGTCGCGAGGTTTCAGACGGACTCCACAGATACGCAGTATTTT
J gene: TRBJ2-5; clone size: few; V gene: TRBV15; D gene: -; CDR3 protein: CATSPRRLQETQYF; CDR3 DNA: TGTGCCACCAGCCCGCGTCGGCTCCAAGAGACCCAGTACTTC
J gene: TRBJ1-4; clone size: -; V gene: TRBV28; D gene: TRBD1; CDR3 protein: CASSSYRGRAEKLFF; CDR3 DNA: TGTGCCAGCAGTTCTTACAGGGGGCGAGCCGAAAAACTGTTTTTT
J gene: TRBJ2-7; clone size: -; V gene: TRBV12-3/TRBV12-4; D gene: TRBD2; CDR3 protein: CASRLSGGAYEQYF; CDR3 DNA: TGTGCCAGCAGACTTAGCGGGGGGGCGTACGAGCAGTACTTC
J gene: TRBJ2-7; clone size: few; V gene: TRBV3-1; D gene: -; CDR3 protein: CASSRTGFYEQYF; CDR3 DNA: TGTGCCAGCAGCCGAACAGGGTTCTACGAGCAGTACTTC
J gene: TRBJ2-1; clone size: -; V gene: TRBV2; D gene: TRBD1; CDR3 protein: CASSGRTGGILFF; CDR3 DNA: TGTGCCAGCAGTGGGAGGACAGGGGGTATCCTGTTCTTC
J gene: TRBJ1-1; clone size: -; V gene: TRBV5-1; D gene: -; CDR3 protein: CASSSGYETEAFF; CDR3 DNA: TGCGCCAGCAGCTCAGGGTATGAGACTGAAGCTTTCTTT
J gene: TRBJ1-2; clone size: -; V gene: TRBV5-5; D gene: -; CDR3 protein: CASSFVGGNGYTF; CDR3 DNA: TGTGCCAGCAGCTTTGTGGGGGGGAATGGCTACACCTTC
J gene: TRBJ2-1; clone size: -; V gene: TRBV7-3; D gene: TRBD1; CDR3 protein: CASSLNRDRANNEQFF; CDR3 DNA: TGTGCCAGCAGCTTAAACCGGGACAGGGCTAACAATGAGCAGTTCTTC
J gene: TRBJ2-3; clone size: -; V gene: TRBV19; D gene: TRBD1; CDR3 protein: CASSETGGGSTDTQYF; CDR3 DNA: TGTGCCAGTAGCGAGACAGGGGGCGGAAGCACAGATACGCAGTATTTT
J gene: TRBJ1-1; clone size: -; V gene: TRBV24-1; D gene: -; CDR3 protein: CATSDSGQINTEAFF; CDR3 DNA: TGTGCCACCAGTGATTCCGGACAGATAAACACTGAAGCTTTCTTT
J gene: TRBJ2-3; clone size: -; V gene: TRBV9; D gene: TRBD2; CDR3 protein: CASSVVSSGSGNTQYF; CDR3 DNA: TGTGCCAGCAGCGTAGTGTCTAGCGGGAGCGGAAATACGCAGTATTTT
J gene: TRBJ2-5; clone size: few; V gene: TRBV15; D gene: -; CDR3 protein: CATSRDTVSLGAQYF; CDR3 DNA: TGTGCCACCAGCAGAGATACGGTCTCGCTCGGGGCCCAGTACTTC
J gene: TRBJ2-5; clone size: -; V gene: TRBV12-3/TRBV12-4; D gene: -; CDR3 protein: CASSSTGETQNF; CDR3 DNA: TGTGCCAGCAGTTCTACCGGAGAGACCCAGAACTTC
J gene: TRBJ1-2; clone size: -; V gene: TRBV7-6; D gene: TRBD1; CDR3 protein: CASSLAQGAEGYTF; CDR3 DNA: TGTGCCAGCAGCTTAGCCCAGGGGGCGGAGGGCTACACCTTC
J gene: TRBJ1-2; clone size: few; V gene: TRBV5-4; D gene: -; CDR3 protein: CASSFPQYYGYTF; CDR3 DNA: TGTGCCAGCAGCTTCCCCCAATACTATGGCTACACCTTC
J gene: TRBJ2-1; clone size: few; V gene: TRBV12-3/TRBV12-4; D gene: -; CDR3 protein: CASSFGSQIEQFF; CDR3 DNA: TGTGCCAGCAGTTTTGGCAGCCAGATAGAGCAGTTCTTC
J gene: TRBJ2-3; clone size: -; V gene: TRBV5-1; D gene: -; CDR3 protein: CASSLTWGDTQYF; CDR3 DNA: TGCGCCAGCAGCTTGACTTGGGGAGATACGCAGTATTTT
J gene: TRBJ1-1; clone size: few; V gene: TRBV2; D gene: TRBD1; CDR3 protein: CASTRPGQGGTEAFF; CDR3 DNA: TGTGCCAGCACTCGACCGGGACAGGGGGGAACTGAAGCTTTCTTT
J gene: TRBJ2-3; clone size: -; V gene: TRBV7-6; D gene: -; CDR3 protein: CASSLGTPASGTDTQYF; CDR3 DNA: TGTGCCAGCAGCTTAGGGACTCCTGCATCGGGCACAGATACGCAGTATTTT
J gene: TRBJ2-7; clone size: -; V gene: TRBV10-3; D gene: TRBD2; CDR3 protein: CATGTRGTYEQYF; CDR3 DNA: TGTGCCACGGGGACGCGGGGGACCTACGAGCAGTACTTC